A single sample gave rise to the 5 T cell receptor beta chains below, sequenced in a study of cytomegalovirus exposure and HLA in healthy donors. Clones were read by immunoSEQ multiplex PCR, and TCRdb kept only the in-frame ones, dropping some. The table lists roughly 59,000 clones, 95% of them singletons. The sequenced material came from PBMCs. The receptors shown here come from a woman between 18 and 30 years old in good health and CMV-seropositive.

J is TRBJ2-1 and V is TRBV4-1, with TRBD2 matching 11 bases. Looked up from germline, CDR1 is MGHRA and CDR2 is YSYEKL. The CDR3 sequence is 14 residues long. After removal of 4 bases from V and 8 bases from J, the junction contained 4 bases not matched to a gene. In DNA, the CDR3 is TGCGCCAGCAGCCCGGGACTAGCGGCCGATGAGCAGTTCTTC. This codes for CASSPGLAADEQFF.

The chain employs TRBV7-9 and TRBJ1-2; D not certain. Germline V lookup: CDR1 SEHNR, CDR2 FQNEAQ (reference sequence). The CDR3 loop spans 11 amino acids. V was trimmed by 5 bases and J by 4 bases, leaving 5 bases between them. The CDR3 here is CASSPSYGYTF. The CDR3 region has the DNA TGTGCCAGCAGCCCCAGCTATGGCTACACCTTC.

The CDR3 bases are TGTGCCAGCAGCGCCTCTACAGGCGAGCAGTACTTC. Translating it yields CASSASTGEQYF. The chain couples TRBV7-2 to TRBJ2-7; D perhaps matches TRBD1 (5 bases). Trimming stripped 5 bases from V and 6 bases from J, with 11 bases between. This CDR3 spans 12 amino acids. Germline assignment: CDR1 SGHTA and CDR2 FQGNSA.

This sequence joins TRBV4-3 and TRBJ2-2; the D is unclear. The CDR3 totals 14 residues. Trimming removed 0 bases from V and 3 bases from J, with 5 bases in between. Germline lookup yields CDR1 LGHNA and CDR2 YSLEER. The CDR3 sequence is CASSQDVYTGELFF. For the CDR3, the DNA is TGCGCCAGCAGCCAAGATGTCTACACCGGGGAGCTGTTTTTT.

This clone has only one observation. The V call is TRBV6-1, the J call TRBJ2-1; D might be TRBD2 (5 bases). V was shortened by 7 bases and J by 2 bases, with 12 bases between the two germline ends. Germline values: CDR1 MNHNS, CDR2 SASEGT. CDR3 length: 14 amino acids. The CDR3 reads CASKAQEAYNEQFF. The CDR3 DNA sequence: TGTGCCAGCAAGGCCCAGGAGGCCTACAATGAGCAGTTCTTC.